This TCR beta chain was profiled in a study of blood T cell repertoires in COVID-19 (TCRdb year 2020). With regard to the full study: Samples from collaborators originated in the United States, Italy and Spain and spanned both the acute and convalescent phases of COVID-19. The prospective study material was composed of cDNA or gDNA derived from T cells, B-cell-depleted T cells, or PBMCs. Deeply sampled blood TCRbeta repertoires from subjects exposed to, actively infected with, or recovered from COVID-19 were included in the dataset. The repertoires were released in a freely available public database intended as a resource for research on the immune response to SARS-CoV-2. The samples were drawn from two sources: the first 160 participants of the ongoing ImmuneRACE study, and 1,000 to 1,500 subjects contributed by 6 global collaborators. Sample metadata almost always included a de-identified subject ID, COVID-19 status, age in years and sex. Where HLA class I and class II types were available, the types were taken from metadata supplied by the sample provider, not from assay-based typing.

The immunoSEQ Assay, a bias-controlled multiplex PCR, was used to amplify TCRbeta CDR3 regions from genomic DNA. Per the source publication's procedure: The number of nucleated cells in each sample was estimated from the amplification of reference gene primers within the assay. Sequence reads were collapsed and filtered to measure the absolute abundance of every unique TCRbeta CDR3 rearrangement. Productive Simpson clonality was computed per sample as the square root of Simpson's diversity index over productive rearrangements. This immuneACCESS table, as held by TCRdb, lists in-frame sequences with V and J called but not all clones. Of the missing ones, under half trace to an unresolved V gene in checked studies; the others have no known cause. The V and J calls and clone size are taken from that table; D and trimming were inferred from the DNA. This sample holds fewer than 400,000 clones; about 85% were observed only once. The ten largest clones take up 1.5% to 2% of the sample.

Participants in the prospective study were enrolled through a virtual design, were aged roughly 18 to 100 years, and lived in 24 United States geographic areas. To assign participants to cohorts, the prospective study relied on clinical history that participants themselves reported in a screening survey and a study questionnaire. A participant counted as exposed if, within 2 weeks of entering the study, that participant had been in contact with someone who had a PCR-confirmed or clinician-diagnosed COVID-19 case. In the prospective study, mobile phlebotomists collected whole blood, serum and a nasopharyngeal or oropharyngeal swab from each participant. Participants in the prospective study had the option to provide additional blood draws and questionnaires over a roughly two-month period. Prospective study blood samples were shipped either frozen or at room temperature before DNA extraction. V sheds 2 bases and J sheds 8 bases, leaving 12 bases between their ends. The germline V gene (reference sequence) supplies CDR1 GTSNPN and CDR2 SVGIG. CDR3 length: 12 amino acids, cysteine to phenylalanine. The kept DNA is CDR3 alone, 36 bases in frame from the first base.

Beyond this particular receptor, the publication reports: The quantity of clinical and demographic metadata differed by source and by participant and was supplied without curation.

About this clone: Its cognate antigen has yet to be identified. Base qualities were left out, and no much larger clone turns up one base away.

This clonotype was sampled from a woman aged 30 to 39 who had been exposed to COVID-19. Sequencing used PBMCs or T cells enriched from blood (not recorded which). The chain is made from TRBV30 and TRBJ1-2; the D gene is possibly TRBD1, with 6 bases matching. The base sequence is TGTGCCTGGAGTCAGCAGGGGCAGGGCTACACCTTC. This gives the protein CAWSQQGQGYTF.